Each of the 20 T cell receptor beta chains below was sequenced from the same sample in a study of T cells in localized non-small cell lung cancer. The repertoire was sequenced with immunoSEQ multiplex PCR; TCRdb's copy has only in-frame clones and lacks some. The sample carries approximately 30,000 clones, around 93% recorded once. This specimen consisted of peripheral blood mononuclear cells, obtained before any cancer treatment. These receptors all come from a female donor over 55 with stage II lung adenocarcinoma.

This chain uses TRBV5-1 with TRBJ2-5; 13 bases map to TRBD2. Germline CDR1 reads SGHRS; CDR2 reads YFSETQ. The CDR3 consists of 15 residues. Trimming at V came to 4 bases and at J to 4 bases, leaving 4 bases not matched to a gene. Written as DNA, the CDR3 is TGCGCCAGCAGCCGGACTAGCGGGAGTGGAGAGACCCAGTACTTC. Amino acids: CASSRTSGSGETQYF. Complete variable domain (other parts from reference TRBV5-1 and TRBJ2-5): KAGVTQTPRYLIKTRGQQVTLSCSPISGHRSVSWYQQTPGQGLQFLFEYFSETQRNKGNFPGRFSGRQFSNSRSEMNVSTLELGDSALYLCASSRTSGSGETQYFGPGTRLLVL.

The rearrangement links TRBV7-3 to TRBJ1-1; the D is unclear. V was trimmed by 0 bases and J by 0 bases, leaving 8 bases between them. The CDR3 totals 15 residues. CDR1 and CDR2 from the germline V gene are SGHTA and FQGTGA. The CDR3 DNA is TGTGCCAGCAGCTTAACACAAGTCCTGAACACTGAAGCTTTCTTT. This translates into CASSLTQVLNTEAFF.

This clone was seen just once. This chain connects TRBV6-4 to TRBJ2-1; 7 bases map to TRBD1. The ends lost 3 bases at V and 11 bases at J; junction bases unmatched: 7. The CDR3 has 13 amino acids. Germline V lookup: CDR1 MRHNA, CDR2 SNTAGT. As DNA, the CDR3 is TGTGCCAGCAGTGATTTCCGGGACAGCAAGCAGTTCTTC. Translating gives CASSDFRDSKQFF.

The V and J genes are TRBV9 and TRBJ1-1; perhaps TRBD1 as D (6 bases). Between the trimmed V and J ends, which lost 4 bases and 0 bases, there was a span of 10 bases. Germline CDR1 and CDR2: SGDLS and YYNGEE. CDR3 size: 14 residues. The CDR3 protein is CASSPTGMNTEAFF. The DNA of the CDR3 is TGTGCCAGCAGCCCTACAGGGATGAACACTGAAGCTTTCTTT.

This chain joins TRBV28 and TRBJ1-1; 8 nucleotides agree with TRBD1. The J segment lost 4 bases and the V segment lost 5 bases, leaving 6 bases of the junction unmatched. The CDR3 consists of 14 residues. Germline lookup yields CDR1 MDHEN and CDR2 SYDVKM. DNA of the CDR3: TGTGCCAGCAGTACAGGGGGAGGGAGCACTGAAGCTTTCTTT. The encoded protein is CASSTGGGSTEAFF.

The rearrangement links TRBV6-5 to TRBJ1-2; D unclear. Germline V gives CDR1 MNHEY, CDR2 SVGAGI. The CDR3 runs 14 residues. Trimming removed 6 bases at V and 4 bases at J, with 15 bases between. For the CDR3, the DNA is TGTGCCAGCAGCTATGGACGGCCCTTCTATGGCTACACCTTC. It is translated as CASSYGRPFYGYTF.

This chain uses TRBV29-1 with TRBJ2-7, with unresolved D. This CDR3 comprises 13 residues. The germline V gene has CDR1 SQVTM and CDR2 ANQGSEA. The V and J ends lost 3 bases and 5 bases respectively, with 14 bases between them. The CDR3 here is CSVDFGLGNEQYF. Here the CDR3 DNA reads TGCAGCGTTGACTTCGGCCTGGGAAACGAGCAGTACTTC.

The V and J genes are TRBV11-3 and TRBJ1-1; D unclear. The CDR3 sequence is 16 residues long. Germline V gene lookup returns CDR1 SGHNT and CDR2 YENEEA. V was cut by 0 bases and J by 5 bases, with 16 bases left in between. This CDR3 reads CASSLDASSGVTEAFF. The CDR3 nucleotides are TGTGCCAGCAGCTTAGACGCAAGTTCCGGGGTGACTGAAGCTTTCTTT. The full variable domain, with the rest looked up from reference TRBV11-3 and TRBJ1-1, is EAGVVQSPRYKIIEKKQPVAFWCNPISGHNTLYWYLQNLGQGPELLIRYENEEAVDDSQLPKDRFSAERLKGVDSTLKIQPAELGDSAVYLCASSLDASSGVTEAFFGQGTRLTVV.

This chain links TRBV7-2 with TRBJ1-5; D possibly corresponds to TRBD1 (5 bases). The CDR3 spans 14 residues. Per the germline V gene, CDR1 is SGHTA and CDR2 is FQGNSA. Trimming took 6 bases from V and 8 from J, leaving 17 bases between them. The CDR3 DNA reads as TGTGCCAGCAGTGATGGACCGACAGTCAAGCCCCAGCATTTT. Encoded protein: CASSDGPTVKPQHF.

The chain has TRBV19 and TRBJ2-1, with a tentative D call TRBD2 (5 bases). V was shortened by 7 bases and J by 8 bases, with 15 bases between the two germline ends. Per the germline V gene, CDR1 is LNHDA and CDR2 is SQIVND (reference sequence). CDR3 length: 13 amino acids. CDR3 coding DNA: TGTGCCAGTACCATCGAGGGCAGATATGAGCAGTTCTTC. It specifies CASTIEGRYEQFF.

The CDR3 spells CASSLVSGSNSYEQYF. DNA of the CDR3: TGTGCCAGCAGCTTAGTTAGCGGATCAAACTCCTACGAGCAGTACTTC. The chain combines TRBV7-6 with TRBJ2-7, with a tentative D call TRBD2 (6 bases). The germline V gene encodes CDR1 SGHVS and CDR2 FNYEAQ. The V and J ends lost 1 base and 0 bases respectively, with 13 bases between them. This CDR3 is 16 amino acids long.

This clone showed up just a few times. The chain recombines TRBV5-4 with TRBJ1-4; 9 bases are shared with TRBD1. The CDR3 has 17 residues. Germline CDR1 is SGHNT and CDR2 is YYREEE (reference sequence). V trimming: 2 bases; J trimming: 4 bases; junction bases outside the gene matches: 9. CDR3 sequence reads: CASSLGATGGFNEKLFF. The CDR3, as DNA: TGTGCCAGCAGCTTAGGTGCTACAGGGGGCTTTAATGAAAAACTGTTTTTT. The variable domain in full, with the rest retrieved from reference TRBV5-4 and TRBJ1-4, is ETGVTQSPTHLIKTRGQQVTLRCSSQSGHNTVSWYQQALGQGPQFIFQYYREEENGRGNFPPRFSGLQFPNYSSELNVNALELDDSALYLCASSLGATGGFNEKLFFGSGTQLSVL.

V is TRBV5-8 and J is TRBJ2-1, with D maybe TRBD2 (5 bases). The V and J ends lost 8 bases and 3 bases respectively, with 18 bases between them. The length of the CDR3 is 15 residues. The germline V gene has CDR1 SGHTS and CDR2 YDEGEE. The CDR3: CASIGGRHRYNEQFF. The CDR3 coding sequence is TGTGCCAGTATTGGAGGAAGGCACCGCTACAATGAGCAGTTCTTC.

The genes are TRBV28 and TRBJ2-6; 12 nucleotides agree with TRBD1. Germline loops: CDR1 MDHEN, CDR2 SYDVKM. The CDR3 runs to 17 residues. V lost 5 bases to trimming and J lost 4 bases; unmatched junction nucleotides: 6. The CDR3 DNA sequence: TGTGCCAGCAGTGTCCCGGGACAGGGGGCAGGGGCCAACGTCCTGACTTTC. Its protein is CASSVPGQGAGANVLTF.

The chain has TRBV2 and TRBJ2-3, with D tentatively TRBD1 (5 bases). CDR3 length: 14 amino acids. Trimming pared 5 bases from V and 3 bases from J, leaving 12 bases between. Germline loops: CDR1 SNHLY, CDR2 FYNNEI. The CDR3 sequence: CASSPGRETDTQYF. The CDR3 coding sequence is TGTGCCAGCAGTCCGGGCAGGGAAACAGATACGCAGTATTTT.

The rearrangement uses TRBV11-2 and TRBJ1-4; D is possibly TRBD1 (5 bases). Germline V CDR1 and CDR2: SGHAT, FQNNGV. The CDR3 contains 14 residues. Deletions cut 5 bases from V and 10 bases from J, with 17 bases between. CDR3 sequence reads: CASSQSRATVKLFF. The CDR3 coding sequence is TGTGCCAGCAGCCAAAGCAGGGCTACAGTAAAACTGTTTTTT.

The V call is TRBV11-2, the J call TRBJ2-3; the D is unclear. Trimming stripped 1 base from V and 2 bases from J, with 10 bases between. This CDR3 is 15 amino acids long. Per germline, CDR1 SGHAT and CDR2 FQNNGV. This CDR3 is CASSLVLGPTDTQYF. CDR3 DNA sequence: TGTGCCAGCAGCTTAGTCCTAGGTCCCACAGATACGCAGTATTTT.

The chain joins TRBV28 to TRBJ2-7, with a tentative D call TRBD2 (5 bases). CDR1 is MDHEN and CDR2 is SYDVKM in the germline V gene. Trimming took 6 bases from V and 6 from J, leaving 12 bases between them. The length of the CDR3 is 12 residues. CDR3 protein: CASSRAGSEQYF. The CDR3 DNA is TGTGCCAGCAGCCGGGCGGGCAGCGAGCAGTACTTC.

This chain links TRBV18 with TRBJ2-7; D unclear. CDR1 KGHSH and CDR2 LQKENI come from the germline V gene. This CDR3 has 13 residues. Trimming took off 6 bases at V and 7 bases at J, with 16 bases between the two ends. CDR3 coding DNA: TGTGCCAGCTCCGTCCCGCAGGCGAGGGAGCAGTACTTC. It codes for CASSVPQAREQYF.

In DNA form, the CDR3 reads TGTGCCAGCAGCTCCCGGACACCTATCCATTCACCCCTCCACTTT. This encodes CASSSRTPIHSPLHF. This rearrangement joins TRBV7-2 to TRBJ1-6; a weak D match, TRBD1 (5 bases). This CDR3 comprises 15 residues. V dropped 4 bases and J dropped 8 bases, with 15 bases sitting between them. The germline gives CDR1 SGHTA, CDR2 FQGNSA.